The rows below give T cell receptor beta chains drawn from one sample of a study of cytomegalovirus exposure and HLA in healthy donors. Only in-frame clones appear in the TCRdb table, and some are missing; sequencing was by immunoSEQ multiplex PCR. The table includes fewer than 200,000 clones, about four fifths detected once. Sequencing input: PBMCs. The receptors derive from a man in his forties or fifties in good health and CMV-seropositive. Each CDR3 is given with its conserved first and last residue. The order of the fields is V gene, clone size, D gene, J gene, CDR3 protein, CDR3 DNA. A D gene is named only where the DNA matches it firmly. Clone size, where shown, is once, few, many, or a class for clones that have expanded.

v_gene: TRBV6-1
abundance: .
d_gene: .
j_gene: TRBJ1-1
CDR3aa: CASSPSLFSEAFF
CDR3nt: TGTGCCAGCAGCCCAAGCTTATTCTCTGAAGCTTTCTTT

v_gene: TRBV7-9
abundance: .
d_gene: TRBD1
j_gene: TRBJ1-1
CDR3aa: CASSPQTGGNTEAFF
CDR3nt: TGTGCCAGCAGCCCCCAAACAGGGGGGAACACTGAAGCTTTCTTT

v_gene: TRBV6-5
abundance: .
d_gene: TRBD1
j_gene: TRBJ1-4
CDR3aa: CASSPDRDEKLFF
CDR3nt: TGTGCCAGCAGTCCGGACAGGGATGAAAAACTGTTTTTT

v_gene: TRBV9
abundance: .
d_gene: TRBD2
j_gene: TRBJ2-1
CDR3aa: CASSIAGDSYNEQFF
CDR3nt: TGTGCCAGCAGCATAGCGGGAGACTCCTACAATGAGCAGTTCTTC

v_gene: TRBV10-1
abundance: once
d_gene: TRBD2
j_gene: TRBJ2-7
CDR3aa: CASSELAGVLYEQYF
CDR3nt: TGCGCCAGCAGTGAGTTGGCGGGAGTCCTATACGAGCAGTACTTC

v_gene: TRBV7-9
abundance: .
d_gene: .
j_gene: TRBJ2-1
CDR3aa: CASSRQVNEQFF
CDR3nt: TGTGCCAGCAGCCGACAGGTAAATGAGCAGTTCTTC

v_gene: TRBV19
abundance: .
d_gene: .
j_gene: TRBJ1-3
CDR3aa: CASSIEATGEHTIYF
CDR3nt: TGTGCCAGTAGTATAGAGGCAACCGGAGAACACACCATATATTTT

v_gene: TRBV10-3
abundance: .
d_gene: TRBD1
j_gene: TRBJ1-2
CDR3aa: CAIRTGEDYGYTF
CDR3nt: TGTGCCATTAGGACAGGGGAGGACTATGGCTACACCTTC

v_gene: TRBV7-2
abundance: .
d_gene: TRBD1
j_gene: TRBJ1-2
CDR3aa: CASSFGQGNYGYTF
CDR3nt: TGTGCCAGCAGCTTCGGACAGGGGAACTATGGCTACACCTTC

v_gene: TRBV5-1
abundance: .
d_gene: .
j_gene: TRBJ2-7
CDR3aa: CASSLAGSHEQYF
CDR3nt: TGCGCCAGCAGCTTGGCAGGTTCCCACGAGCAGTACTTC

v_gene: TRBV19
abundance: few
d_gene: .
j_gene: TRBJ1-2
CDR3aa: CASSIPRGDGYTF
CDR3nt: TGTGCCAGTAGTATCCCCCGGGGGGATGGCTACACCTTC

v_gene: TRBV2
abundance: .
d_gene: TRBD2
j_gene: TRBJ2-1
CDR3aa: CASRPLAGAVNEQFF
CDR3nt: TGTGCCAGCAGGCCCCTAGCGGGAGCAGTCAATGAGCAGTTCTTC

v_gene: TRBV4-3
abundance: .
d_gene: .
j_gene: TRBJ1-5
CDR3aa: CASSQDAYVVYSNQPQHF
CDR3nt: TGCGCCAGCAGCCAAGACGCGTACGTAGTTTATAGCAATCAGCCCCAGCATTTT

v_gene: TRBV7-2
abundance: .
d_gene: TRBD2
j_gene: TRBJ2-3
CDR3aa: CASSPTSGNTDTQYF
CDR3nt: TGTGCCAGCAGCCCGACTAGCGGGAACACAGATACGCAGTATTTT

v_gene: TRBV5-1
abundance: .
d_gene: .
j_gene: TRBJ1-1
CDR3aa: CASTATGEAFF
CDR3nt: TGCGCCAGCACCGCGACGGGAGAGGCTTTCTTT

v_gene: TRBV11-1
abundance: .
d_gene: .
j_gene: TRBJ1-1
CDR3aa: CASSLLGDTEAFF
CDR3nt: TGTGCCAGCAGCTTGCTCGGGGACACTGAAGCTTTCTTT

v_gene: TRBV11-2
abundance: .
d_gene: .
j_gene: TRBJ2-7
CDR3aa: CASSRGRLDEQYF
CDR3nt: TGTGCCAGCAGCAGGGGTCGTCTAGACGAGCAGTACTTC

v_gene: TRBV6-6
abundance: .
d_gene: TRBD1
j_gene: TRBJ2-7
CDR3aa: CASRPADRGNYEQYF
CDR3nt: TGTGCCAGCAGACCGGCGGACAGGGGGAACTACGAGCAGTACTTC

v_gene: TRBV27
abundance: .
d_gene: .
j_gene: TRBJ2-3
CDR3aa: CASTPKGVKADTQYF
CDR3nt: TGTGCCAGCACTCCTAAGGGAGTGAAGGCAGATACGCAGTATTTT

v_gene: TRBV5-1
abundance: .
d_gene: .
j_gene: TRBJ2-6
CDR3aa: CASSLLVSGANGLTF
CDR3nt: TGCGCCAGCAGCTTGCTAGTCTCTGGGGCCAACGGCCTGACTTTC

v_gene: TRBV4-1
abundance: .
d_gene: TRBD2
j_gene: TRBJ2-1
CDR3aa: CASSQGGSSYNEQFF
CDR3nt: TGCGCCAGCAGCCAGGGGGGGAGCTCCTACAATGAGCAGTTCTTC

v_gene: TRBV7-2
abundance: .
d_gene: .
j_gene: TRBJ2-1
CDR3aa: CASSLASGEQFF
CDR3nt: TGTGCCAGCAGCTTAGCGTCGGGTGAGCAGTTCTTC

v_gene: TRBV10-1
abundance: once
d_gene: TRBD1
j_gene: TRBJ2-1
CDR3aa: CASTRDRVEPPGDEQFF
CDR3nt: TGCGCCAGCACTCGCGACAGGGTGGAACCCCCGGGTGATGAGCAGTTCTTC

v_gene: TRBV2
abundance: .
d_gene: TRBD1
j_gene: TRBJ1-5
CDR3aa: CASRGSPGTGSNQPQHF
CDR3nt: TGTGCCAGCAGGGGGTCCCCCGGGACAGGTTCCAATCAGCCCCAGCATTTT

v_gene: TRBV28
abundance: .
d_gene: TRBD1
j_gene: TRBJ1-1
CDR3aa: CASTLGTGGTNTEAFF
CDR3nt: TGTGCCAGCACCCTCGGGACAGGGGGTACGAACACTGAAGCTTTCTTT

v_gene: TRBV5-1
abundance: .
d_gene: TRBD1
j_gene: TRBJ2-5
CDR3aa: CASSPGTGVETQYF
CDR3nt: TGCGCCAGCAGCCCCGGGACAGGGGTAGAGACCCAGTACTTC

v_gene: TRBV18
abundance: .
d_gene: .
j_gene: TRBJ1-2
CDR3aa: CASSPGVMDGYTF
CDR3nt: TGTGCCAGCTCACCAGGAGTAATGGATGGCTACACCTTC

v_gene: TRBV19
abundance: .
d_gene: TRBD2
j_gene: TRBJ2-7
CDR3aa: CASSIGLAGGYEQYF
CDR3nt: TGTGCCAGTAGTATAGGTCTAGCGGGAGGCTACGAGCAGTACTTC

v_gene: TRBV7-2
abundance: .
d_gene: TRBD1
j_gene: TRBJ1-4
CDR3aa: CASSLLGQVAEKLFF
CDR3nt: TGTGCCAGCAGCTTACTAGGACAGGTGGCTGAAAAACTGTTTTTT

v_gene: TRBV11-2
abundance: .
d_gene: .
j_gene: TRBJ1-2
CDR3aa: CASRMGRGSNYGYTF
CDR3nt: TGTGCCAGCAGGATGGGCAGGGGAAGCAACTATGGCTACACCTTC

v_gene: TRBV30
abundance: .
d_gene: TRBD2
j_gene: TRBJ2-2
CDR3aa: CAWSVPAGAPGELFF
CDR3nt: TGTGCCTGGAGTGTACCAGCGGGAGCCCCCGGGGAGCTGTTTTTT

v_gene: TRBV29-1
abundance: .
d_gene: TRBD1
j_gene: TRBJ2-1
CDR3aa: CSVERTGGFGQFF
CDR3nt: TGCAGCGTTGAGAGGACAGGGGGATTTGGGCAGTTCTTC

v_gene: TRBV27
abundance: .
d_gene: TRBD2
j_gene: TRBJ2-7
CDR3aa: CASSLGTSYEQYF
CDR3nt: TGTGCCAGCAGTTTAGGGACTAGCTACGAGCAGTACTTC

v_gene: TRBV9
abundance: .
d_gene: TRBD1
j_gene: TRBJ1-4
CDR3aa: CASSVSGTGGEKLFF
CDR3nt: TGTGCCAGCAGCGTATCCGGGACAGGGGGTGAAAAACTGTTTTTT

v_gene: TRBV30
abundance: .
d_gene: TRBD2
j_gene: TRBJ2-2
CDR3aa: CAWRRTSITGELFF
CDR3nt: TGTGCCTGGAGGAGGACTAGTATCACCGGGGAGCTGTTTTTT

v_gene: TRBV5-1
abundance: .
d_gene: .
j_gene: TRBJ2-5
CDR3aa: CASSLSPEETQYF
CDR3nt: TGCGCCAGCAGCTTGTCCCCCGAAGAGACCCAGTACTTC

v_gene: TRBV9
abundance: once
d_gene: .
j_gene: TRBJ1-4
CDR3aa: CASSVDNRPNEKLFF
CDR3nt: TGTGCCAGCAGCGTAGATAACAGACCGAATGAAAAACTGTTTTTT

v_gene: TRBV7-2
abundance: .
d_gene: .
j_gene: TRBJ2-2
CDR3aa: CASSRSGLRNTGELFF
CDR3nt: TGTGCCAGCAGCCGTTCGGGACTCAGGAACACCGGGGAGCTGTTTTTT

v_gene: TRBV21-1
abundance: few
d_gene: .
j_gene: TRBJ1-2
CDR3aa: CASSKFPGQGLNYGYTF
CDR3nt: TGTGCCAGCAGCAAATTCCCGGGACAGGGTCTTAACTATGGCTACACCTTC

v_gene: TRBV9
abundance: .
d_gene: .
j_gene: TRBJ2-1
CDR3aa: CASSVTYNEQFF
CDR3nt: TGTGCCAGCAGCGTAACTTACAATGAGCAGTTCTTC

v_gene: TRBV7-3
abundance: .
d_gene: .
j_gene: TRBJ2-3
CDR3aa: CASSPGLTTDTQYF
CDR3nt: TGTGCCAGCAGCCCGGGACTCACCACAGATACGCAGTATTTT